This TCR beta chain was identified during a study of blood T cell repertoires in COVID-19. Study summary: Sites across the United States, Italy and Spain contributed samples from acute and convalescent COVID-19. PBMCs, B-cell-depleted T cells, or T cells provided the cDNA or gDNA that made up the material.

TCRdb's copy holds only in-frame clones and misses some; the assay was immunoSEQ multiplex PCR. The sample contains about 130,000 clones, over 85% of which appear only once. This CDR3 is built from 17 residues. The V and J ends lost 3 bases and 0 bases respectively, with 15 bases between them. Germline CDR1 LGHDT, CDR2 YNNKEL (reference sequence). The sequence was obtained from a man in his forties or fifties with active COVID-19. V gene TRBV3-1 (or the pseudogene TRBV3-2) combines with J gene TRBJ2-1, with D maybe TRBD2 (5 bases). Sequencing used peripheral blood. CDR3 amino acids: CASSHLLVGSSYNEQFF. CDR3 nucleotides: TGTGCCAGCAGCCATTTACTAGTGGGCAGCTCCTACAATGAGCAGTTCTTC.